The 6 T cell receptor beta chains given below trace back to one sample, sequenced in a study of spatial heterogeneity in lung cancer. MiXCR was run by TCRdb on the 5' RACE reads, yielding one entry per CDR3 protein. The data show approximately 2,000 distinct CDR3 sequences, with roughly a sixth seen just once and about 26% held by the top ten. The time point denotes: sample taken at primary tumor resection. The sequences come from normal lung tissue next to the tumor, collected at surgery. The receptors stem from a male donor with early-stage non-small cell lung cancer.

By sample fraction, this clonotype is medium-sized. This rearrangement joins TRBV6-5 to TRBJ1-5; D may be TRBD1 (6 bases). Germline V lookup: CDR1 MNHEY, CDR2 SVGAGI. The CDR3 totals 14 residues. Deletions cut 6 bases from V and 0 bases from J, with 9 bases between. CDR3: CASRRDNSNQPQHF. The CDR3 nucleotides read TGTGCCAGCAGACGGGACAATAGCAATCAGCCCCAGCATTTT.

By sample fraction, this clonotype is medium-sized. The chain couples TRBV25-1 to TRBJ1-4, with unresolved D. V lost 4 bases, J lost 7 bases, and 13 bases lay in between. CDR1 MGHDK and CDR2 SYGVNS come from the germline V gene. This CDR3 is built from 14 residues. CDR3 amino acids: CASSADWGGEKLFF. In DNA form, the CDR3 reads TGTGCCAGCAGTGCTGATTGGGGTGGTGAAAAACTGTTTTTT. Using reference TRBV25-1 and TRBJ1-4 for the parts outside the CDR3, the full variable domain is EADIYQTPRYLVIGTGKKITLECSQTMGHDKMYWYQQDPGMELHLIHYSYGVNSTEKGDLSSESTVSRIRTEHFPLTLESARPSHTSQYLCASSADWGGEKLFFGSGTQLSVL.

This clonotype is medium-sized within its sample. V is TRBV4-2 and J is TRBJ2-1; 7 nucleotides align to TRBD2. Looked up from germline, CDR1 is LGHNA and CDR2 is YNFKEQ. The V gene end was trimmed by 4 bases and the J gene end by 6 bases; junction bases not matched to a gene: 9. The CDR3 consists of 15 residues. For the CDR3, the DNA is TGTGCCAGCAGCCGGGCTAGCGGCCCCTCCAATGAGCAGTTCTTC. Its translation is CASSRASGPSNEQFF.

By proportion, this clonotype is medium-sized (0.01 to 0.1%). This chain uses TRBV2 with TRBJ1-5; no reliable D call. Germline loops: CDR1 SNHLY, CDR2 FYNNEI. The CDR3 sequence is 14 residues long. V was trimmed by 4 bases and J by 6 bases, leaving 13 bases between them. The CDR3 sequence is CASSVGVGVQPQHF. The CDR3 coding sequence is TGTGCCAGCAGTGTGGGTGTTGGGGTTCAGCCCCAGCATTTT.

This rearrangement joins TRBV29-1 to TRBJ2-1, with TRBD2 matching over 9 bases. Germline-derived CDR1 and CDR2 are SQVTM and ANQGSEA. V gave up 7 bases and J gave up 7 bases; unmatched junction bases: 8. The CDR3 consists of 13 residues. As DNA, the CDR3 is TGCAGCGCCGCCCTAGCGGGGCAAAATGAGCAGTTCTTC. Protein product: CSAALAGQNEQFF.

V and J are TRBV18 and TRBJ1-3; D ambiguous. Deletions cut 3 bases from V and 0 bases from J, with 9 bases between. The CDR3 is 15 residues long. CDR1 and CDR2 from the germline V gene are KGHSH and LQKENI. CDR3 amino acids: CASSPRINSGNTIYF. The CDR3, as DNA: TGTGCCAGCTCACCGCGAATTAACTCTGGAAACACCATATATTTT.